Below are 13 T cell receptor beta chains sequenced from a single sample in a study of cytomegalovirus exposure and HLA in healthy donors. Sequencing was performed with immunoSEQ multiplex PCR; in TCRdb, only in-frame clones are kept and a portion is missing. Among about 76,000 clones, roughly 94% were seen once, and the ten largest hold roughly 0.6%. The specimen was PBMCs. The receptors come from a woman under 30 in good health and CMV-seronegative.

This sequence joins TRBV6-1 and TRBJ2-7, with TRBD2 matching over 8 bases. Per the germline V gene, CDR1 is MNHNS and CDR2 is SASEGT. J gave up 4 bases and V 7 bases, and 12 bases lay outside the gene matches. The CDR3 is made up of 15 amino acids. The CDR3 protein is CASISGRGAPYEQYF. DNA for the CDR3: TGTGCCAGCATCTCCGGGCGGGGGGCCCCTTACGAGCAGTACTTC.

The chain links TRBV14 to TRBJ2-3, with TRBD2 matching 7 bases. CDR3 length: 16 residues. V shed 3 bases, J shed 2 bases, and the junction held 8 bases outside the gene matches. CDR1 and CDR2 (germline): SGHDN, FVKESK. CDR3 region: CASSQGLTSFTDTQYF. CDR3 nucleotide sequence: TGTGCCAGCAGCCAGGGACTAACCTCATTCACAGATACGCAGTATTTT.

J is TRBJ1-3 and V is TRBV6-6; D gene ambiguous. The germline V gene encodes CDR1 MNHNY and CDR2 SVGAGI (reference sequence). CDR3 size: 15 residues. V was pared by 4 bases and J by 5 bases, with 15 bases between. CDR3 sequence reads: CASSSTTRLRNTIYF. CDR3 DNA: TGTGCCAGCAGTTCGACGACTAGACTAAGAAACACCATATATTTT.

This clone showed up just once. This rearrangement joins TRBV7-3 to TRBJ2-3; D is ambiguous. This CDR3 spans 13 amino acids. Germline CDR1 is SGHTA and CDR2 is FQGTGA. Trimming pared 3 bases from V and 2 bases from J, leaving 6 bases between. The CDR3 spells CASSFTYTDTQYF. Written as DNA, the CDR3 is TGTGCCAGCAGCTTCACATACACAGATACGCAGTATTTT.

The V and J genes are TRBV27 and TRBJ1-2; no reliable D call. The CDR3 runs to 15 residues. Looked up from germline, CDR1 is MNHEY and CDR2 is SMNVEV (reference sequence). Trimming shortened V by 0 bases and J by 3 bases, and 11 bases separated the two germline ends. The CDR3 is CASSLSARTYYGYTF. The CDR3 bases are TGTGCCAGCAGTTTATCGGCACGAACCTACTATGGCTACACCTTC.

The CDR3 DNA reads as TGTGCCAGCAGGCTAGGACAGGCAGGGGAGCAGTACTTC. The encoded protein is CASRLGQAGEQYF. The rearrangement joins TRBV7-8 to TRBJ2-7; 7 bases are shared with TRBD1. CDR1 SGHVS and CDR2 FQNEAQ come from the germline V gene. V trimming: 6 bases; J trimming: 7 bases; junction bases outside the gene matches: 9. The CDR3 spans 13 residues.

V is TRBV6-6 and J is TRBJ2-7; the D is unclear. This CDR3 is 14 amino acids long. Trimming pared 6 bases from V and 0 bases from J, leaving 12 bases between. Germline values: CDR1 MNHNY, CDR2 SVGAGI (reference sequence). CDR3 sequence reads: CASREFPGSYEQYF. In nucleotides, the CDR3 is TGTGCCAGCAGGGAGTTTCCTGGCTCCTACGAGCAGTACTTC.

This chain uses TRBV9 with TRBJ2-1, with TRBD2 matching 7 bases. CDR1 and CDR2 from the germline V gene are SGDLS and YYNGEE. The CDR3 consists of 16 residues. V was clipped by 1 base and J by 9 bases; unmatched bases: 13. The CDR3 protein is CASSVSGALMSGEQFF. The CDR3 coding sequence is TGTGCCAGCAGCGTAAGCGGGGCGCTTATGTCGGGTGAGCAGTTCTTC. Variable domain in full (rest from reference TRBV9 and TRBJ2-1): DSGVTQTPKHLITATGQRVTLRCSPRSGDLSVYWYQQSLDQGLQFLIQYYNGEERAKGNILERFSAQQFPDLHSELNLSSLELGDSALYFCASSVSGALMSGEQFFGPGTRLTVL.

The rearrangement uses TRBV5-1 and TRBJ2-6; D perhaps matches TRBD1 (5 bases). The CDR3 is 15 residues long. The germline CDR1 and CDR2 sequences are SGHRS and YFSETQ. V was shortened by 7 bases and J by 1 base, with 12 bases between the two germline ends. In nucleotides, the CDR3 is TGCGCCAGCCGGCAGGGTCCTTCTGGGGCCAACGTCCTGACTTTC. The encoded protein is CASRQGPSGANVLTF.

This sequence joins TRBV11-1 and TRBJ1-2; tentatively, D is TRBD1 (6 bases). V lost 4 bases and J 14 bases, leaving 14 bases between the germline ends. Germline loops: CDR1 SGHAT, CDR2 FQDESV (reference sequence). The CDR3 sequence is 11 residues long. The CDR3 nucleotides are TGTGCCAGCAGCTCACTGGACAGTTCAACCTTC. Translation gives CASSSLDSSTF.

V is TRBV30 and J is TRBJ2-2, with D maybe TRBD1 (6 bases). Germline lookup yields CDR1 GTSNPN and CDR2 SVGIG (reference sequence). V gave up 0 bases and J gave up 5 bases, with 22 bases separating them. This CDR3 spans 18 amino acids. The CDR3 sequence: CAWSVPRAQGRYTGELFF. As DNA, the CDR3 is TGTGCCTGGAGTGTACCCCGGGCACAGGGTCGGTATACCGGGGAGCTGTTTTTT.

This clone was picked up one time. The V and J genes are TRBV27 and TRBJ1-5, with TRBD1 matching over 7 bases. J lost 9 bases, V lost 0 bases, and 17 bases had no gene match. The CDR3 spans 18 residues. Germline values: CDR1 MNHEY, CDR2 SMNVEV (reference sequence). In DNA, the CDR3 is TGTGCCAGCAGTTTATCGGGGACAGCCCGGACCCTCATCGGGCCCCAGCATTTT. Its protein product is CASSLSGTARTLIGPQHF.

V is TRBV7-9 and J is TRBJ1-2; no definite D call. Germline V gene sequence: CDR1 SEHNR, CDR2 FQNEAQ (reference sequence). Between the trimmed V and J ends, which lost 5 bases and 3 bases, there was a span of 25 bases. The CDR3 sequence is 18 residues long. The CDR3 DNA sequence: TGTGCCAGCAGCAATTTTCCGGCGGGTAGGATACTGGACTATGGCTACACCTTC. Translation gives CASSNFPAGRILDYGYTF.